These 13 T cell receptor beta chains were all obtained from the same sample, sequenced in a study of beta chain features in type 1 diabetes. Every bit of the isolated RNA underwent reverse transcription, so sequencing read expressed TCRB transcripts. Some clones are missing from TCRdb's copy, which holds only in-frame ones; the method was immunoSEQ multiplex PCR. The sample carries 200,000 to 250,000 clones, around 68% recorded once. Input material: naive CD4+ T cells from blood. These receptors were taken from a man aged 25 to 45 in good health.

This clone was detected a few times. The chain is built from TRBV10-3 and TRBJ2-5; no clear D. Germline V gene sequence: CDR1 ENHRY, CDR2 SYGVKD. Trimming cost V 4 bases and J 3 bases, with 6 bases left between them. The CDR3 runs 12 residues. The CDR3 DNA sequence: TGTGCCATCAGTGCATATGAAGAGACCCAGTACTTC. Amino acid sequence: CAISAYEETQYF.

The chain uses TRBV13 and TRBJ2-5; D remains unclear. V was shortened by 5 bases and J by 5 bases, with 15 bases between the two germline ends. Per germline, CDR1 PRHDT and CDR2 FYEKMQ (reference sequence). The CDR3 runs to 14 residues. The CDR3 spells CASSRGRAGETQYF. The CDR3 DNA reads TGTGCCAGCAGCAGAGGACGGGCCGGTGAGACCCAGTACTTC. The full variable domain, rest sourced from reference TRBV13 and TRBJ2-5, is AAGVIQSPRHLIKEKRETATLKCYPIPRHDTVYWYQQGPGQDPQFLISFYEKMQSDKGSIPDRFSAQQFSDYHSELNMSSLELGDSALYFCASSRGRAGETQYFGPGTRLLVL.

The chain recombines TRBV25-1 with TRBJ2-1, with 8 nucleotides matching TRBD2. The CDR3 covers 17 residues. V gave up 3 bases and J gave up 0 bases; unmatched junction bases: 7. Germline assignment: CDR1 MGHDK and CDR2 SYGVNS. This chain's CDR3 is CASSDWIAGPSYNEQFF. The DNA of the CDR3 is TGTGCCAGCAGTGATTGGATAGCGGGGCCCTCCTACAATGAGCAGTTCTTC.

The chain has TRBV30 and TRBJ2-5; 10 nucleotides match TRBD2. This CDR3 is 15 amino acids long. Germline V gene sequence: CDR1 GTSNPN, CDR2 SVGIG (reference sequence). J lost 4 bases, V lost 2 bases, and 7 bases had no gene match. CDR3 DNA: TGTGCCTGGAGTCTGACTAGCGGGTTGGGAGAGACCCAGTACTTC. It codes for CAWSLTSGLGETQYF.

The sample holds a few counts of this clone. The V gene is TRBV10-3, the J gene TRBJ2-5; no reliable D call. Trimming took 3 bases from V and 5 from J, leaving 7 bases between them. The CDR3 has 12 residues. Per germline, CDR1 ENHRY and CDR2 SYGVKD. The CDR3 bases are TGTGCCATCAGTGAAGCACGGGAGACCCAGTACTTC. Amino acid sequence: CAISEARETQYF.

This clone was observed a few times. This chain connects TRBV29-1 to TRBJ2-5, with D perhaps TRBD2 (6 bases). V was shortened by 0 bases and J by 4 bases, with 21 bases between the two germline ends. CDR3 length: 17 residues. Germline assignment: CDR1 SQVTM and CDR2 ANQGSEA. CDR3 in amino acids: CSVEDQPATGGGETQYF. Here the CDR3 DNA reads TGCAGCGTTGAAGATCAACCCGCGACCGGGGGAGGAGAGACCCAGTACTTC.

V gene TRBV29-1 combines with J gene TRBJ2-7; 7 nucleotides match TRBD1. The trim removed 7 bases at V and 2 bases at J, leaving 20 bases unmatched. Germline values: CDR1 SQVTM, CDR2 ANQGSEA. This CDR3 is 17 amino acids long. The CDR3 nucleotides are TGCAGCGCCGTAGGGGACAGAGGGCCAAACGGCACCTACGAGCAGTACTTC. Its translation: CSAVGDRGPNGTYEQYF.

The chain joins TRBV1 to TRBJ2-5. TRBV1 counts as a pseudogene. This CDR3 has 17 amino acids. The CDR3, as DNA: TGCACCAGCAGCCTTGGAAAGGTCTACTTATTCCAAGAGACCCAGTACTTC. Protein: CTSSLGKVYLFQETQYF.

V is TRBV7-2 and J is TRBJ2-7; TRBD2 matches at 13 bases. This CDR3 contains 15 residues. Unmatched junction bases numbered 8, after V lost 5 bases and J lost 7 bases. Germline loops: CDR1 SGHTA, CDR2 FQGNSA. CDR3 DNA sequence: TGTGCCAGCAGCCCCCGGACTAGCGGGAGCAGAGAGCAGTACTTC. Translating gives CASSPRTSGSREQYF.

This rearrangement joins TRBV30 to TRBJ2-2, with TRBD2 as a possible D gene (5 bases). Germline V gene lookup returns CDR1 GTSNPN and CDR2 SVGIG (reference sequence). The CDR3 sequence is 16 residues long. The V and J ends lost 2 bases and 4 bases respectively, with 17 bases between them. CDR3 region: CAWSPLFRGITGELFF. DNA for the CDR3: TGTGCCTGGAGTCCCTTGTTCAGAGGGATCACCGGGGAGCTGTTTTTT.

This clone was seen a single time. The chain uses TRBV7-2 and TRBJ2-7, with D perhaps TRBD2 (5 bases). V dropped 1 base and J dropped 2 bases, with 15 bases sitting between them. From germline, CDR1 is SGHTA and CDR2 FQGNSA. CDR3 length: 16 residues. The CDR3 loop is CASSLEASSGTYEQYF. The CDR3 DNA follows: TGTGCCAGCAGCTTAGAAGCGTCGAGCGGAACCTACGAGCAGTACTTC.

The chain combines TRBV25-1 with TRBJ2-7; D ambiguous. The V and J ends lost 1 base and 4 bases respectively, with 11 bases between them. This CDR3 spans 14 amino acids. The germline V gene has CDR1 MGHDK and CDR2 SYGVNS. The CDR3 spells CASSESGPMYEQYF. The CDR3 DNA follows: TGTGCCAGCAGTGAATCTGGCCCGATGTACGAGCAGTACTTC.

The sample holds a few counts of this clone. This chain uses TRBV25-1 with TRBJ2-2; no clear D. The CDR3 loop spans 12 amino acids. Germline values: CDR1 MGHDK, CDR2 SYGVNS. The ends were cut back, 5 bases at V and 10 bases at J, with 11 bases in the middle. CDR3 region: CASSPRSEELFF. CDR3 nucleotides: TGTGCCAGCAGTCCCCGGAGCGAGGAGCTGTTTTTT.